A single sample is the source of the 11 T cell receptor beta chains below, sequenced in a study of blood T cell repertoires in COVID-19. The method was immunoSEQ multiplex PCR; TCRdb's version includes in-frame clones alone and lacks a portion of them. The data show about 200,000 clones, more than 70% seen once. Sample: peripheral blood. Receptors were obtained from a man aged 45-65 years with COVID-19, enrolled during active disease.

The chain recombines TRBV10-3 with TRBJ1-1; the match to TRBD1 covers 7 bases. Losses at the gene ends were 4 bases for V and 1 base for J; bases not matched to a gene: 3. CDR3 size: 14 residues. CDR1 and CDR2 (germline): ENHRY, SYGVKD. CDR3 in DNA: TGTGCCATCAGTGGTGGGACAGAGAACACTGAAGCTTTCTTT. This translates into CAISGGTENTEAFF.

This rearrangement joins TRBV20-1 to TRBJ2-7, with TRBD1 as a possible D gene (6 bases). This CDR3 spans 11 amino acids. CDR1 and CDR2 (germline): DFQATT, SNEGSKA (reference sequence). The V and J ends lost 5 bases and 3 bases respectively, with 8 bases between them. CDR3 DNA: TGCAGTGCTCCAGGGGACTACGAGCAGTACTTC. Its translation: CSAPGDYEQYF.

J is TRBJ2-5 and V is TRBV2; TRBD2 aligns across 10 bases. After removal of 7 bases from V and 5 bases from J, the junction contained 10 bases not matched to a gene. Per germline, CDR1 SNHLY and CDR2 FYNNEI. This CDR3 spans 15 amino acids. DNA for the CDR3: TGTGCCAGCATGGAAGAGCGGGGGGGCCGGGAGACCCAGTACTTC. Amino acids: CASMEERGGRETQYF.

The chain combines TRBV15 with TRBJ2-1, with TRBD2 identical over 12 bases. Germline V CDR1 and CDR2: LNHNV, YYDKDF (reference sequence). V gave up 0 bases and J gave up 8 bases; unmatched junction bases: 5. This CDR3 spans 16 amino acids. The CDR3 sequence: CATSRDGASGRDEQFF. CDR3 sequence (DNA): TGTGCCACCAGCAGAGATGGCGCTAGCGGGAGGGATGAGCAGTTCTTC.

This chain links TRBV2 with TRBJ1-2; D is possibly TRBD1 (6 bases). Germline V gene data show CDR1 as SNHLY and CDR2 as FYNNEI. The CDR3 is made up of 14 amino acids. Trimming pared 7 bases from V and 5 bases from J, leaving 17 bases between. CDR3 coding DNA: TGTGCCAGCACTCCTGACAGGCACCCTTATGGCTACACCTTC. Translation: CASTPDRHPYGYTF.

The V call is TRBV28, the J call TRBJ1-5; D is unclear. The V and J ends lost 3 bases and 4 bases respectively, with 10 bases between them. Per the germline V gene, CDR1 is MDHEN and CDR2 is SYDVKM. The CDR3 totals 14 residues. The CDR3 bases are TGTGCCAGCAGTTTCGGGTTTGGAAATCAGCCCCAGCATTTT. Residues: CASSFGFGNQPQHF.

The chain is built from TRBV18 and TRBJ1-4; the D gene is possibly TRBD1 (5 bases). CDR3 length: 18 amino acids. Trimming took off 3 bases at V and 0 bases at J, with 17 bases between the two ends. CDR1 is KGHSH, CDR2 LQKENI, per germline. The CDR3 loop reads CASSPFDSKDATNEKLFF. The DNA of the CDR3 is TGTGCCAGCTCACCTTTCGACAGCAAGGATGCAACTAATGAAAAACTGTTTTTT.

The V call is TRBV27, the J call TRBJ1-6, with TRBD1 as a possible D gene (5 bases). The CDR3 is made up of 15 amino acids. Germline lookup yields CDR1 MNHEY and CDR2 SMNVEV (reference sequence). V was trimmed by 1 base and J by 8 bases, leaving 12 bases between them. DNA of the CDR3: TGTGCCAGCAGTTTATTGGGGCAGCTCGATTCACCCCTCCACTTT. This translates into CASSLLGQLDSPLHF.

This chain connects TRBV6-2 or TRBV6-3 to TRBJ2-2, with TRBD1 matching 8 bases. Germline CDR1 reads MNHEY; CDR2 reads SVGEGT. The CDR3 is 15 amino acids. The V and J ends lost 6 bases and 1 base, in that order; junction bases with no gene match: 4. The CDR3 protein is CASSPGQGNTGELFF. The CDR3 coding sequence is TGTGCCAGCAGCCCAGGACAGGGGAACACCGGGGAGCTGTTTTTT.

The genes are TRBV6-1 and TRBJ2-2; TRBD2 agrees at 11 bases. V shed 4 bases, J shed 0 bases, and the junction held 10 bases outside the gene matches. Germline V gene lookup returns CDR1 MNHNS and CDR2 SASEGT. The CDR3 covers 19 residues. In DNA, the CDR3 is TGTGCCAGCAGTGCGCCTAGCGGGAGGAGATCGGCGAACACCGGGGAGCTGTTTTTT. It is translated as CASSAPSGRRSANTGELFF.

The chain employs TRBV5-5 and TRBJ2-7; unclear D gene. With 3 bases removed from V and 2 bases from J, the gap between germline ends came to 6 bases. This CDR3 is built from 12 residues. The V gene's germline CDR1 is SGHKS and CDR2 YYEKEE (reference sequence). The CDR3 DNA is TGTGCCAGCAGCTCCGTTGCCTACGAGCAGTACTTC. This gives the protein CASSSVAYEQYF.